One and the same sample provided the 5 T cell receptor beta chains below, sequenced in a study of blood T cell repertoires in COVID-19. Profiled with immunoSEQ multiplex PCR; TCRdb holds only in-frame clones, not every one. The sample includes 120,000 or so clones, roughly 84% of them seen just once. The sample consisted of peripheral blood. These receptors all come from a woman aged 30 to 39 who had recovered from COVID-19.

This chain links TRBV18 with TRBJ2-7, with 12 bases matching TRBD1. Germline-derived CDR1 and CDR2 are KGHSH and LQKENI. V lost 3 bases and J lost 8; bases outside the gene matches: 5. The CDR3 runs 14 residues. This CDR3 is CASSPGQGAHKQYF. In DNA form, the CDR3 reads TGTGCCAGCTCACCGGGACAGGGGGCGCATAAGCAGTACTTC.

This clone was seen once. This chain joins TRBV7-9 and TRBJ2-5, with TRBD2 matching 8 bases. The CDR3 is 16 amino acids. Germline CDR1 is SEHNR and CDR2 is FQNEAQ (reference sequence). The V gene end was trimmed by 2 bases and the J gene end by 2 bases; junction bases not matched to a gene: 7. CDR3 region: CASSLLGAGDQETQYF. The CDR3 DNA reads TGTGCCAGCAGCTTATTAGGAGCGGGGGATCAAGAGACCCAGTACTTC.

The chain is built from TRBV5-6 and TRBJ1-3; D is ambiguous. Looked up from germline, CDR1 is SGHDT and CDR2 is YYEEEE. This CDR3 contains 14 residues. Trimming cost V 9 bases and J 4 bases, with 17 bases left between them. CDR3 in amino acids: CATSLFTTGNTIYF. CDR3 bases: TGTGCCACTTCCCTATTTACCACCGGAAACACCATATATTTT.

The chain recombines TRBV7-9 with TRBJ1-3; D gene uncertain. V lost 1 base to trimming and J lost 0 bases, with 13 bases between them. This CDR3 spans 17 amino acids. Germline loops: CDR1 SEHNR, CDR2 FQNEAQ (reference sequence). CDR3 protein: CASSLGQAGSSGNTIYF. The CDR3 coding sequence is TGTGCCAGCAGCTTAGGTCAGGCAGGAAGCTCTGGAAACACCATATATTTT.

The rearrangement uses TRBV7-2 and TRBJ2-6, with 7 bases fitting TRBD1. The CDR3 spans 15 residues. Trimming removed 2 bases from V and 4 bases from J; junction bases left unmatched: 2. The germline V gene has CDR1 SGHTA and CDR2 FQGNSA. The CDR3 reads CASSLRGQGANVLTF. CDR3 bases: TGTGCCAGCAGCTTAAGGGGGCAAGGGGCCAACGTCCTGACTTTC.